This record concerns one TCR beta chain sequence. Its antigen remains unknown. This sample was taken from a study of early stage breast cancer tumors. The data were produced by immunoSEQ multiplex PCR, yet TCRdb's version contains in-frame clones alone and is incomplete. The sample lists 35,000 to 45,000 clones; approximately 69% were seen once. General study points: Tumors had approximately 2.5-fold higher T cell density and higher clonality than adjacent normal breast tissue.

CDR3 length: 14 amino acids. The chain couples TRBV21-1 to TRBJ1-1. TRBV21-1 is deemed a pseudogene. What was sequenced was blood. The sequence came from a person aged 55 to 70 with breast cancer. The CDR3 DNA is TGTGCCAGCAGCAATCTAGGAATGAACACTGAAGCTTTCTTT. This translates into CASSNLGMNTEAFF.